This is a list of T cell receptor beta chains from one sample in a study of brain T cells in children with intractable seizures. Assay: immunoSEQ multiplex PCR; the TCRdb copy retains only in-frame clones and omits some. The sample has 340,000 or so clones, roughly 93% seen once. The material was peripheral blood, obtained 4 to 6 months after surgery. The origin of the receptors is a boy younger than two with tuberous sclerosis and intractable seizures. Both conserved end residues are part of each CDR3. The D gene is left open where the match is weak. Clone size is given for some rows only: seen once, a few or many times, or a class if the clone is expanded.

j_call: TRBJ2-4
d_call: TRBD1
clone_size: -
v_call: TRBV27
cdr3_nt: TGTGCCAGCAGTCCCTCCCTCGGGGACAGGGACATTCAGTACTTC
cdr3_aa: CASSPSLGDRDIQYF

j_call: TRBJ2-3
d_call: TRBD2
clone_size: -
v_call: TRBV30
cdr3_nt: TGTGCCTGGATGGAGGGACTAGCGGGAGACACAGATACGCAGTATTTT
cdr3_aa: CAWMEGLAGDTDTQYF

j_call: TRBJ1-2
d_call: TRBD1
clone_size: once
v_call: TRBV5-5
cdr3_nt: TGTGCCAGCAGCTTGTTGCAGGGGGCTAACTATGGCTACACCTTC
cdr3_aa: CASSLLQGANYGYTF

j_call: TRBJ2-7
d_call: -
clone_size: -
v_call: TRBV9
cdr3_nt: TGTGCCAGCAGCGCCCTCGGGACAAGCTACGAGCAGTACTTC
cdr3_aa: CASSALGTSYEQYF

j_call: TRBJ1-3
d_call: TRBD1
clone_size: -
v_call: TRBV30
cdr3_nt: TGTGCCTGGAGTGTCGCGACAGGGGTATTGGGCGGAAACACCATATATTTT
cdr3_aa: CAWSVATGVLGGNTIYF

j_call: TRBJ2-7
d_call: -
clone_size: -
v_call: TRBV30
cdr3_nt: TGTGCCTGGAGTGTCGATGGGTCCGAGCAGTACTTC
cdr3_aa: CAWSVDGSEQYF

j_call: TRBJ1-2
d_call: -
clone_size: -
v_call: TRBV29-1
cdr3_nt: TGCAGCGTTGAAGGGCAGGGTCTGAATGGCTACACCTTC
cdr3_aa: CSVEGQGLNGYTF

j_call: TRBJ1-2
d_call: -
clone_size: -
v_call: TRBV7-8
cdr3_nt: TGTGCCAGCAGCTTAGCGCGGGAGGCCCCAAAAGGTTTTAGCTATGGCTACACCTTC
cdr3_aa: CASSLAREAPKGFSYGYTF

j_call: TRBJ2-3
d_call: -
clone_size: -
v_call: TRBV7-2
cdr3_nt: TGTGCCAGCAGCTTACAAAGCGGGGACACGGGAGATACGCAGTATTTT
cdr3_aa: CASSLQSGDTGDTQYF

j_call: TRBJ2-2
d_call: -
clone_size: -
v_call: TRBV3-1/TRBV3-2
cdr3_nt: TGTGCCAGCAGCTCCCTTGCTCTCAGGCCCGGGGAGCTGTTTTTT
cdr3_aa: CASSSLALRPGELFF

j_call: TRBJ1-3
d_call: -
clone_size: -
v_call: TRBV7-8
cdr3_nt: TGTGCCAGCAGCTTAGTAAGTGCGTCCGTCATCTCTGGAAACACCATATATTTT
cdr3_aa: CASSLVSASVISGNTIYF

j_call: TRBJ1-1
d_call: TRBD1
clone_size: -
v_call: TRBV27
cdr3_nt: TGTGCCAGCAGACCGGACAGGGTACGTGGCACTGAAGCTTTCTTT
cdr3_aa: CASRPDRVRGTEAFF

j_call: TRBJ2-3
d_call: -
clone_size: -
v_call: TRBV20-1
cdr3_nt: TGCAGTAGCGCGTACACAGATACGCAGTATTTT
cdr3_aa: CSSAYTDTQYF

j_call: TRBJ1-5
d_call: TRBD1
clone_size: -
v_call: TRBV5-1
cdr3_nt: TGCGCCGGGCGGTCGGGACAGGGCGTCAATCAGCCCCAGCATTTT
cdr3_aa: CAGRSGQGVNQPQHF

j_call: TRBJ1-2
d_call: -
clone_size: -
v_call: TRBV27
cdr3_nt: TGTGCCAGCAGTCCCCTTGGTCAGGCGGTAGGCTACACCTTC
cdr3_aa: CASSPLGQAVGYTF

j_call: TRBJ1-5
d_call: -
clone_size: -
v_call: TRBV12-3/TRBV12-4
cdr3_nt: TGTGCCAGCAGTCTATCCGATCAGCCCCAGCATTTT
cdr3_aa: CASSLSDQPQHF

j_call: TRBJ2-7
d_call: TRBD2
clone_size: -
v_call: TRBV6-5
cdr3_nt: TGTGCCAGCAGTTATAGCGGGGGGTCCTACGAGCAGTACTTC
cdr3_aa: CASSYSGGSYEQYF

j_call: TRBJ1-2
d_call: -
clone_size: -
v_call: TRBV2
cdr3_nt: TGTGCCAGCAGTAAGGGGACCCGCTACACCTTC
cdr3_aa: CASSKGTRYTF

j_call: TRBJ1-3
d_call: -
clone_size: -
v_call: TRBV5-1
cdr3_nt: TGCGCCAGCAGCTTGGACGGACAGTCTGGAAACACCATATATTTT
cdr3_aa: CASSLDGQSGNTIYF

j_call: TRBJ2-1
d_call: -
clone_size: -
v_call: TRBV6-5
cdr3_nt: TGTGCCAGCAGGGGGCAGTACAATGAGCAGTTCTTC
cdr3_aa: CASRGQYNEQFF

j_call: TRBJ2-2
d_call: -
clone_size: -
v_call: TRBV29-1
cdr3_nt: TGCAGCGGAGGGAACACCGGGGAGCTGTTTTTT
cdr3_aa: CSGGNTGELFF

j_call: TRBJ1-5
d_call: -
clone_size: -
v_call: TRBV7-8
cdr3_nt: TGTGCCAGCAGCCTCGGAGGGGGGAATCAGCCCCAGCATTTT
cdr3_aa: CASSLGGGNQPQHF

j_call: TRBJ2-7
d_call: -
clone_size: -
v_call: TRBV7-2
cdr3_nt: TGTGCCAGCAGCTTAGTAGGGGACTCCTCCTACGAGCAGTACTTC
cdr3_aa: CASSLVGDSSYEQYF

j_call: TRBJ1-5
d_call: -
clone_size: few
v_call: TRBV6-5
cdr3_nt: TGTGCCAGCAGTTATCGTGATAGCAATCAGCCCCAGCATTTT
cdr3_aa: CASSYRDSNQPQHF

j_call: TRBJ2-7
d_call: -
clone_size: -
v_call: TRBV14
cdr3_nt: TGTGCCAGCAGCCACGGGACTGGTTCCTACGAGCAGTACTTC
cdr3_aa: CASSHGTGSYEQYF

j_call: TRBJ1-1
d_call: TRBD1
clone_size: -
v_call: TRBV6-5
cdr3_nt: TGTGCCACCCGGACAGGGTGGAACACTGAAGCTTTCTTT
cdr3_aa: CATRTGWNTEAFF

j_call: TRBJ1-3
d_call: -
clone_size: -
v_call: TRBV6-1
cdr3_nt: TGTGCCAGCAGTGAAGGAAGACAGGCTGGAAACACCATATATTTT
cdr3_aa: CASSEGRQAGNTIYF

j_call: TRBJ1-3
d_call: -
clone_size: -
v_call: TRBV6-5
cdr3_nt: TGTGCCAGCAGTTACTCGTCAGGGAAGGGAAACACCATATATTTT
cdr3_aa: CASSYSSGKGNTIYF

j_call: TRBJ1-4
d_call: -
clone_size: -
v_call: TRBV11-3
cdr3_nt: TGTGCCAGCGCTGCGGGGTTGGCAACTAATGAAAAACTGTTTTTT
cdr3_aa: CASAAGLATNEKLFF

j_call: TRBJ2-1
d_call: TRBD2
clone_size: -
v_call: TRBV7-9
cdr3_nt: TGTGCCAGCAGCTTAGTAGCGGGGAATTACTACAATGAGCAGTTCTTC
cdr3_aa: CASSLVAGNYYNEQFF

j_call: TRBJ1-4
d_call: -
clone_size: -
v_call: TRBV10-3
cdr3_nt: TGTGCCATCAGTGAGTCAGGGTTGGCAACTAATGAAAAACTGTTTTTT
cdr3_aa: CAISESGLATNEKLFF

j_call: TRBJ2-5
d_call: TRBD2
clone_size: -
v_call: TRBV13
cdr3_nt: TGTGCCAGCAGCTTGGGCCCGGGGGGTATACAAGAGACCCAGTACTTC
cdr3_aa: CASSLGPGGIQETQYF

j_call: TRBJ2-1
d_call: TRBD2
clone_size: -
v_call: TRBV10-3
cdr3_nt: TGTGCCATCATCGGACTAGCGGGAGGCGGAGAGCAGTTCTTC
cdr3_aa: CAIIGLAGGGEQFF

j_call: TRBJ2-2
d_call: -
clone_size: -
v_call: TRBV9
cdr3_nt: TGTGCCAGCAGCTTCTCCTTTCGACCCACGAACACCGGGGAGCTGTTTTTT
cdr3_aa: CASSFSFRPTNTGELFF

j_call: TRBJ1-2
d_call: -
clone_size: -
v_call: TRBV21-1
cdr3_nt: TGTGCCAGCAGTTGGAGAGGGGGTAACTATGGCTACACCTTC
cdr3_aa: CASSWRGGNYGYTF

j_call: TRBJ1-2
d_call: -
clone_size: -
v_call: TRBV3-1/TRBV3-2
cdr3_nt: TGTGCCAGCAGCCGACAGGAAAACTATGGCTACACCTTC
cdr3_aa: CASSRQENYGYTF

j_call: TRBJ2-3
d_call: TRBD2
clone_size: -
v_call: TRBV9
cdr3_nt: TGTGCCAGCAGCGGAATCCCCAGCGGGAGCCTTGGGGTCGGTACGCAGTATTTT
cdr3_aa: CASSGIPSGSLGVGTQYF

j_call: TRBJ2-1
d_call: -
clone_size: -
v_call: TRBV5-1
cdr3_nt: TGCGCCAGCAGTTGGGACCAAGCGAATGAGCAGTTCTTC
cdr3_aa: CASSWDQANEQFF

j_call: TRBJ1-1
d_call: -
clone_size: once
v_call: TRBV29-1
cdr3_nt: TGCAGCGTTTACTCCAGAAACACTGAAGCTTTCTTT
cdr3_aa: CSVYSRNTEAFF

j_call: TRBJ1-2
d_call: TRBD1
clone_size: -
v_call: TRBV30
cdr3_nt: TGTGCCTGGAGTGCAGGGGGTGGCTACACCTTC
cdr3_aa: CAWSAGGGYTF

j_call: TRBJ2-7
d_call: -
clone_size: -
v_call: TRBV10-3
cdr3_nt: TGTGCCATCAGTGAGGGACAGTTCTACGAGCAGTACTTC
cdr3_aa: CAISEGQFYEQYF

j_call: TRBJ2-4
d_call: TRBD2
clone_size: -
v_call: TRBV19
cdr3_nt: TGTGCCAGTAGTATCGGGCTAGCGGGGGGACGGGCCAAAAACATTCAGTACTTC
cdr3_aa: CASSIGLAGGRAKNIQYF

j_call: TRBJ2-1
d_call: TRBD2
clone_size: -
v_call: TRBV30
cdr3_nt: TGTGCCTGGAGCAATAGCGGGAACAATGAGCAGTTCTTC
cdr3_aa: CAWSNSGNNEQFF

j_call: TRBJ1-1
d_call: TRBD1
clone_size: -
v_call: TRBV30
cdr3_nt: TGTGCCTGCGACAGGGGAGGCACTGAAGCTTTCTTT
cdr3_aa: CACDRGGTEAFF

j_call: TRBJ1-2
d_call: -
clone_size: once
v_call: TRBV7-9
cdr3_nt: TGTGCCAGCAGCTTAGGGGGAACATTCTATGGCTACACCTTC
cdr3_aa: CASSLGGTFYGYTF

j_call: TRBJ1-2
d_call: -
clone_size: -
v_call: TRBV25-1
cdr3_nt: TGTGCCAGCGGCCCCCTCGGAGCTAACTATGGCTACACCTTC
cdr3_aa: CASGPLGANYGYTF

j_call: TRBJ1-3
d_call: -
clone_size: -
v_call: TRBV3-1/TRBV3-2
cdr3_nt: TGTGCCAGCGGGTGGGGCTCTGGAAACACCATATATTTT
cdr3_aa: CASGWGSGNTIYF

j_call: TRBJ2-7
d_call: TRBD2
clone_size: -
v_call: TRBV5-1
cdr3_nt: TGCGCCAGCAGCTTGGGACTAGCGCTCCCCTACGAGCAGTACTTC
cdr3_aa: CASSLGLALPYEQYF

j_call: TRBJ2-7
d_call: TRBD2
clone_size: -
v_call: TRBV20-1
cdr3_nt: TGCAGTGCCCCAGCGGGGCTGATACAGTACTTC
cdr3_aa: CSAPAGLIQYF

j_call: TRBJ2-7
d_call: -
clone_size: -
v_call: TRBV2
cdr3_nt: TGTGCCATTAGACTAGTGGGTTCCTACGAGCAGTACTTC
cdr3_aa: CAIRLVGSYEQYF

j_call: TRBJ1-1
d_call: -
clone_size: -
v_call: TRBV27
cdr3_nt: TGTGCCAGCAGTTCGTGGGAAAACACTGAAGCTTTCTTT
cdr3_aa: CASSSWENTEAFF

j_call: TRBJ2-7
d_call: -
clone_size: -
v_call: TRBV28
cdr3_nt: TGTGCCAGCAGTTCGGAGAGCGAGCAGTACTTC
cdr3_aa: CASSSESEQYF

j_call: TRBJ1-1
d_call: -
clone_size: -
v_call: TRBV30
cdr3_nt: TGTGCCTGGAGCCGCGGGACACTGAACACTGAAGCTTTCTTT
cdr3_aa: CAWSRGTLNTEAFF

j_call: TRBJ2-7
d_call: TRBD2
clone_size: -
v_call: TRBV15
cdr3_nt: TGTGCCACCAGCAGGTCGAGGAGCGGGGGCCTACTTTTCTACGAGCAGTACTTC
cdr3_aa: CATSRSRSGGLLFYEQYF

j_call: TRBJ2-1
d_call: TRBD2
clone_size: -
v_call: TRBV6-6
cdr3_nt: TGTGCCAGCAGCCCCTCTAGCGGGGTTGAGCAGTTCTTC
cdr3_aa: CASSPSSGVEQFF